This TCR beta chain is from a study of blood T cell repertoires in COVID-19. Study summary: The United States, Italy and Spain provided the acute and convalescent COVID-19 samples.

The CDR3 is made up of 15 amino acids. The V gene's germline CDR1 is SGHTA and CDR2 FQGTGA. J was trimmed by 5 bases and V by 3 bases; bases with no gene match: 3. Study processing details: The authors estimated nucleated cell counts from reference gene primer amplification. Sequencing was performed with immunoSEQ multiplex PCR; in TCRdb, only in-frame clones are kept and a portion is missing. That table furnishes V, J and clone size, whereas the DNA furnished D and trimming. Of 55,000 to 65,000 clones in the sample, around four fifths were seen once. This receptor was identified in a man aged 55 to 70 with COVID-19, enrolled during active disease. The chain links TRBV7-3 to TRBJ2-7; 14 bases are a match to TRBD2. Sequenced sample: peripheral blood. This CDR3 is CASSFGTSGRNEQYF. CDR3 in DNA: TGTGCCAGCAGCTTTGGGACTAGCGGGAGAAACGAGCAGTACTTC.